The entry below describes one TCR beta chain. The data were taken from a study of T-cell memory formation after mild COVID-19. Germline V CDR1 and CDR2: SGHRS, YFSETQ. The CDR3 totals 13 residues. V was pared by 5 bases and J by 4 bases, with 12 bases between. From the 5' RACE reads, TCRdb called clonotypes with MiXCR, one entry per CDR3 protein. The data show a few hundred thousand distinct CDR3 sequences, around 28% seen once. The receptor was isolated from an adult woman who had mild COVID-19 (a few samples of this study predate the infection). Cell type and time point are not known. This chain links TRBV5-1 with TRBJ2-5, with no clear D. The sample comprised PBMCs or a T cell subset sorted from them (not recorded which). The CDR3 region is CASRVDLSETQYF. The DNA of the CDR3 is TGCGCCAGCAGGGTGGACCTCTCAGAGACCCAGTACTTC.